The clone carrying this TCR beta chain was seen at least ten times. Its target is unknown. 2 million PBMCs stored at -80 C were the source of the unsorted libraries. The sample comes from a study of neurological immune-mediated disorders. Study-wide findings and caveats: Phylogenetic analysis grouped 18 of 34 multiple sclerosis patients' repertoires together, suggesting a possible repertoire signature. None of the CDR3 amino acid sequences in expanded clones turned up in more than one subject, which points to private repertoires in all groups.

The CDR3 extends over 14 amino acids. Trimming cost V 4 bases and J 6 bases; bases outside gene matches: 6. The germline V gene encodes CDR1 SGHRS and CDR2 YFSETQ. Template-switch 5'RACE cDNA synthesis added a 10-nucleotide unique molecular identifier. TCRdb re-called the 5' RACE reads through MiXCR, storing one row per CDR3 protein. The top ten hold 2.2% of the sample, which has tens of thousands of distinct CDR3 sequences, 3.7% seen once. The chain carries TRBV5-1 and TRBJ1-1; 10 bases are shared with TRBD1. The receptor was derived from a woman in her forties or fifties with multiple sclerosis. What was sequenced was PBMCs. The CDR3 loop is CASSGDRGSAEAFF. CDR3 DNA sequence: TGCGCCAGCAGCGGGGACAGGGGAAGCGCTGAAGCTTTCTTT. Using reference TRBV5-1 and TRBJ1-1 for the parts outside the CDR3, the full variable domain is KAGVTQTPRYLIKTRGQQVTLSCSPISGHRSVSWYQQTPGQGLQFLFEYFSETQRNKGNFPGRFSGRQFSNSRSEMNVSTLELGDSALYLCASSGDRGSAEAFFGQGTRLTVV.